The 12 T cell receptor beta chains presented below share a single source sample, sequenced in a study of early T cells in non-severe SARS-CoV-2 infection. TCRdb redid the calling of the 5' RACE reads with MiXCR, one entry per CDR3 protein. This sample has about 81,000 distinct CDR3 sequences, with 6% to 7% found just once. The sample was whole blood. The receptors derive from an adult who was a healthcare worker with PCR-confirmed SARS-CoV-2 infection or an uninfected control (not recorded which).

Comment on this clonotype: This could be a read error, since a much larger clone is one nucleotide away. V gene TRBV28 combines with J gene TRBJ2-3; no definite D call. Trimming took off 2 bases at V and 6 bases at J, with 9 bases between the two ends. The CDR3 loop spans 13 amino acids. Per germline, CDR1 MDHEN and CDR2 SYDVKM. The CDR3 is CASSLRPHDTQYF. The CDR3 DNA is TGTGCCAGCAGTTTACGCCCTCACGATACGCAGTATTTT.

This clonotype has ten or more counts. The gene calls are TRBV7-9 and TRBJ1-4, with D tentatively TRBD1 (5 bases). The CDR3 runs to 12 residues. V lost 4 bases, J lost 8 bases, and 8 bases lay in between. Germline CDR1 and CDR2: SEHNR and FQNEAQ (reference sequence). CDR3 in DNA: TGTGCCAGCAGCTGGGGGGGAGAAAAACTGTTTTTT. Its translation is CASSWGGEKLFF.

V gene TRBV5-1 combines with J gene TRBJ2-1; 10 positions match TRBD1. The V gene's germline CDR1 is SGHRS and CDR2 YFSETQ. The CDR3 contains 15 residues. Trimming at V came to 1 base and at J to 6 bases, leaving 4 bases not matched to a gene. This chain's CDR3 is CASSLPGTGVNEQFF. CDR3 nucleotide sequence: TGCGCCAGCAGCTTGCCCGGGACAGGGGTCAATGAGCAGTTCTTC.

The CDR3 DNA reads TGCGCCAGCAGCTTCGGGCAGGCCAACACACCAACTAGCACAGATACGCAGTATTTT. Its protein product is CASSFGQANTPTSTDTQYF. This chain links TRBV5-1 with TRBJ2-3; unclear D gene. The CDR3 covers 19 residues. The V end was cut by 2 bases, the J end by 0 bases, with 22 bases between. Germline V lookup: CDR1 SGHRS, CDR2 YFSETQ.

This rearrangement joins TRBV11-2 to TRBJ2-1; D might be TRBD1 or TRBD2, each matching 6 bases. V was cut by 5 bases and J by 9 bases, with 20 bases left in between. The germline CDR1 and CDR2 sequences are SGHAT and FQNNGV. The CDR3 covers 15 residues. CDR3 sequence reads: CASSQPTGGTFEQFF. CDR3 bases: TGTGCCAGCAGCCAACCGACTGGCGGGACATTTGAGCAGTTCTTC.

The gene calls are TRBV12-3 or TRBV12-4 and TRBJ2-1, with 12 positions matching TRBD2. V gave up 5 bases and J gave up 3 bases; unmatched junction bases: 2. The CDR3 totals 15 residues. The CDR3 protein is CASSTGLAGYNEQFF. The CDR3 DNA is TGTGCCAGCAGTACGGGACTAGCGGGCTACAATGAGCAGTTCTTC.

This clonotype has at least ten counts. V usage is TRBV10-3 and J usage is TRBJ2-1; 9 bases align to TRBD2. Trimming cost V 10 bases and J 7 bases; bases outside gene matches: 5. The length of the CDR3 is 12 residues. Germline CDR1 reads ENHRY; CDR2 reads SYGVKD. The CDR3: CASGGAGNEQFF. CDR3 sequence (DNA): TGTGCCAGCGGGGGGGCGGGTAATGAGCAGTTCTTC.

This clonotype has just a few counts. V usage is TRBV11-2 and J usage is TRBJ1-1, with a tentative D call TRBD1 (5 bases). Per germline, CDR1 SGHAT and CDR2 FQNNGV. The CDR3 runs to 11 residues. Deletions cut 8 bases from V and 4 bases from J, with 8 bases between. In DNA, the CDR3 is TGTGCCAGCCGCGGGACCACTGAAGCTTTCTTT. This translates into CASRGTTEAFF. Based on the CDR3 plus reference TRBV11-2 and TRBJ1-1, the full variable domain is EAGVAQSPRYKIIEKRQSVAFWCNPISGHATLYWYQQILGQGPKLLIQFQNNGVVDDSQLPKDRFSAERLKGVDSTLKIQPAKLEDSAVYLCASRGTTEAFFGQGTRLTVV.

The chain is built from TRBV12-3 or TRBV12-4 and TRBJ2-3, with 8 positions matching TRBD2. CDR3 length equals 15 residues. J lost 8 bases, V lost 8 bases, and 15 bases had no gene match. The CDR3 loop is CASLPGLASSGTQYF. The CDR3 DNA reads as TGTGCCAGCTTACCTGGACTAGCTAGTTCGGGTACGCAGTATTTT.

This clonotype was seen ten or more times. The rearrangement links TRBV7-8 to TRBJ2-5; D perhaps matches TRBD1 (5 bases). There are 16 residues in the CDR3. Germline V lookup: CDR1 SGHVS, CDR2 FQNEAQ. Trimming removed 5 bases at V and 2 bases at J, with 18 bases between. The CDR3 bases are TGTGCCAGCAGCAAAGCCACCCAGGGTAGACAAGAGACCCAGTACTTC. Protein sequence: CASSKATQGRQETQYF.

The chain employs TRBV12-5 and TRBJ2-7; D is perhaps TRBD2 (5 bases). CDR3 size: 15 residues. CDR1 LGHNT and CDR2 FRNRAP come from the germline V gene. V lost 3 bases, J lost 3 bases, and 15 bases lay in between. This CDR3 is CASGFGESSIYEQYF. CDR3 DNA sequence: TGTGCTAGTGGTTTCGGGGAAAGCTCGATCTACGAGCAGTACTTC.

The table lists this clonotype with a few counts. This rearrangement joins TRBV6-5 to TRBJ1-5; the match to TRBD1 covers 7 bases. The CDR3 has 15 residues. The V and J ends lost 5 bases and 6 bases, in that order; junction bases with no gene match: 10. Germline CDR1 reads MNHEY; CDR2 reads SVGAGI. The CDR3 bases are TGTGCCAGCAGTCGGGACAGCTTACCGACTCAGCCCCAGCATTTT. Translated: CASSRDSLPTQPQHF.